The rows below give T cell receptor beta chains drawn from one sample of a study of Graves' ophthalmopathy and Graves' hyperthyroidism. TCRdb re-called the multiplex PCR reads through MiXCR, storing one row per CDR3 protein. This table holds about 620,000 distinct CDR3 sequences, over 20% found once. The sequenced sample was peripheral blood. The receptors shown here come from a woman younger than 30 with stable Graves' hyperthyroidism. Some clones in this sample may be carry-over from other donors' samples. The conserved cysteine and the conserved F or W are not part of the CDR3 here. Some rows have no size entry. The others give once, few or many, or a class for an expanded clone.

j_gene: TRBJ1-1; abundance: -; v_gene: TRBV10-3; len: 12; CDR3aa: AIAPGTGDTEAF
j_gene: TRBJ2-1; abundance: few; v_gene: TRBV6-5; len: 16; CDR3aa: ASSYSTASGRVMYEQF
j_gene: TRBJ2-5; abundance: few; v_gene: TRBV4-2; len: 10; CDR3aa: ASSQEMGTQY
j_gene: TRBJ2-2; abundance: many; v_gene: TRBV5-1; len: 12; CDR3aa: ASSYRRNTGELF
j_gene: TRBJ1-2; abundance: -; v_gene: TRBV28; len: 13; CDR3aa: ASSSWTVTNYGYT
j_gene: TRBJ1-5; abundance: many; v_gene: TRBV10-3; len: 11; CDR3aa: AIRGAANQPQH
j_gene: TRBJ2-4; abundance: many; v_gene: TRBV11-2; len: 13; CDR3aa: ASSGSTSAKNIQY
j_gene: TRBJ2-2; abundance: -; v_gene: TRBV7-8; len: 13; CDR3aa: ASSPGRTFGGELF
j_gene: TRBJ1-3; abundance: many; v_gene: TRBV2; len: 14; CDR3aa: ASKARTGGSGNTIY
j_gene: TRBJ1-6; abundance: many; v_gene: TRBV5-1; len: 13; CDR3aa: ASTVVTGERSPLH
j_gene: TRBJ1-5; abundance: once; v_gene: TRBV12-3/TRBV12-4; len: 11; CDR3aa: ASTGREGQPQH
j_gene: TRBJ2-7; abundance: -; v_gene: TRBV4-1; len: 17; CDR3aa: ASSRPQKPGTRCLCEQY
j_gene: TRBJ1-5; abundance: few; v_gene: TRBV12-3/TRBV12-4; len: 11; CDR3aa: ASSLQGAGPQH
j_gene: TRBJ1-1; abundance: many; v_gene: TRBV7-9; len: 12; CDR3aa: ASRNTGTTGEAF
j_gene: TRBJ1-1; abundance: once; v_gene: TRBV28; len: 13; CDR3aa: ASSLGGQGATEAF
j_gene: TRBJ1-2; abundance: many; v_gene: TRBV6-6; len: 10; CDR3aa: ASRNSGRGYT